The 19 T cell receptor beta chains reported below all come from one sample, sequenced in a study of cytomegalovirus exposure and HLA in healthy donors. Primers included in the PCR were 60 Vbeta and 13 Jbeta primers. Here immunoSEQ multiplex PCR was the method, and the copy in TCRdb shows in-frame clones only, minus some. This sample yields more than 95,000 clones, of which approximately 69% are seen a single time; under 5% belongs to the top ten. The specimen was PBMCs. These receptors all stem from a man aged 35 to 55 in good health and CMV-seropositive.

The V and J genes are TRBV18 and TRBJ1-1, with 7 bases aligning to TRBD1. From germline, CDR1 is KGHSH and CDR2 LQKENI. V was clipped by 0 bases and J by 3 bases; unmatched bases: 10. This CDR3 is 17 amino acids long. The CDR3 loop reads CASSPPGTPRGDTEAFF. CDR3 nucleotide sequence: TGTGCCAGCTCACCACCAGGGACACCCAGGGGGGACACTGAAGCTTTCTTT.

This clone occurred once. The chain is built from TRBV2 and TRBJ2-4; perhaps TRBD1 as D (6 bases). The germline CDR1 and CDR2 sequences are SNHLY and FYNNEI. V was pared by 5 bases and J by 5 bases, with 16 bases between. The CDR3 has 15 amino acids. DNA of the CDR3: TGTGCCAGCAGTCTAATACAGGGTAGGCAAAACATTCAGTACTTC. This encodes CASSLIQGRQNIQYF. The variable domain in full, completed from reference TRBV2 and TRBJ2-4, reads EPEVTQTPSHQVTQMGQEVILRCVPISNHLYFYWYRQILGQKVEFLVSFYNNEISEKSEIFDDQFSVERPDGSNFTLKIRSTKLEDSAMYFCASSLIQGRQNIQYFGAGTRLSVL.

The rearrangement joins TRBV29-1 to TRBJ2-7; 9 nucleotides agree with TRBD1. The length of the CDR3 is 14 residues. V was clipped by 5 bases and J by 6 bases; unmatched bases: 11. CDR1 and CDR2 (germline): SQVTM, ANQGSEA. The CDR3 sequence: CSVRRSGQGPEQYF. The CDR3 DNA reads TGCAGCGTTAGAAGGTCGGGACAGGGCCCCGAGCAGTACTTC.

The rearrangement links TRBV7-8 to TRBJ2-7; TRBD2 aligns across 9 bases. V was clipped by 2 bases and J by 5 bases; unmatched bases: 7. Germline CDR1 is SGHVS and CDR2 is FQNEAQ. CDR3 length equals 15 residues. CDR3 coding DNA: TGTGCCAGCAGCTTAAGGGCTAGCGGGATCCACGAGCAGTACTTC. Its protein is CASSLRASGIHEQYF.

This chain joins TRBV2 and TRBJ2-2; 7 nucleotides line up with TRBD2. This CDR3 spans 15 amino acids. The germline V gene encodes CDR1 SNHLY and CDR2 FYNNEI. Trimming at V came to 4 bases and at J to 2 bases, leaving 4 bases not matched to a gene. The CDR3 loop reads CASSVLAENTGELFF. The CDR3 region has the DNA TGTGCCAGCAGTGTTCTAGCGGAAAACACCGGGGAGCTGTTTTTT.

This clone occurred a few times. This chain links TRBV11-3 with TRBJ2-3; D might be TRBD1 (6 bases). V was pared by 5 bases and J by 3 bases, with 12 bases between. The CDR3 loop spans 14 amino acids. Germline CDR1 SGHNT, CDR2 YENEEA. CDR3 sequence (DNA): TGTGCCAGCAGCACTGACAGGACTACAGATACGCAGTATTTT. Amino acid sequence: CASSTDRTTDTQYF.

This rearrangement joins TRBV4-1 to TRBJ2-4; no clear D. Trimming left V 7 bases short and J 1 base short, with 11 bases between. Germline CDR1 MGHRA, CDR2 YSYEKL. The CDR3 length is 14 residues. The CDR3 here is CASTPSPAKNIQYF. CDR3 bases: TGCGCCAGCACCCCGAGCCCGGCCAAAAACATTCAGTACTTC.

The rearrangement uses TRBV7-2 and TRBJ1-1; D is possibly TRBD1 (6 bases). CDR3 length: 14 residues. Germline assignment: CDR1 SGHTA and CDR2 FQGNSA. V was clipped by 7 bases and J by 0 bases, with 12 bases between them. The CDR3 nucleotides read TGTGCCAGCACCTTGGACAGCCTGAACACTGAAGCTTTCTTT. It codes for CASTLDSLNTEAFF. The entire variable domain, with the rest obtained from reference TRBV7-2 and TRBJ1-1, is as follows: GAGVSQSPSNKVTEKGKDVELRCDPISGHTALYWYRQSLGQGLEFLIYFQGNSAPDKSGLPSDRFSAERTGGSVSTLTIQRTQQEDSAVYLCASTLDSLNTEAFFGQGTRLTVV.

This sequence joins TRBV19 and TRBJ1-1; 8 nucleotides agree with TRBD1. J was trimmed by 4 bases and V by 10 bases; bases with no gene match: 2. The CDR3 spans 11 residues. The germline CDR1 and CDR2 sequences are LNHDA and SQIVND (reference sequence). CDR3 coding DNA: TGTGCCACAGGGACAGGCACTGAAGCTTTCTTT. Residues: CATGTGTEAFF. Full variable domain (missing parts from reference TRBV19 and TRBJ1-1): DGGITQSPKYLFRKEGQNVTLSCEQNLNHDAMYWYRQDPGQGLRLIYYSQIVNDFQKGDIAEGYSVSREKKESFPLTVTSAQKNPTAFYLCATGTGTEAFFGQGTRLTVV.

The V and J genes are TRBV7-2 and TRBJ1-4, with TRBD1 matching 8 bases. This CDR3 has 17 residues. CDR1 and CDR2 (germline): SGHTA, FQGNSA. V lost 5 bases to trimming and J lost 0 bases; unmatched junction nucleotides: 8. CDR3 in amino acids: CASSPGQVIATNEKLFF. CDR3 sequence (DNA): TGTGCCAGCAGCCCGGGACAGGTGATAGCAACTAATGAAAAACTGTTTTTT.

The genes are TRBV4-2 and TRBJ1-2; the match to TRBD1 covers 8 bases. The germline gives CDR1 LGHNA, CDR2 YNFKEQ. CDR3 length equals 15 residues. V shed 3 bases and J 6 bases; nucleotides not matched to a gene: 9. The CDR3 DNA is TGTGCCAGCAGCCAGGACGAACAGGGGGTTGATGGCTACACCTTC. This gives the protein CASSQDEQGVDGYTF.

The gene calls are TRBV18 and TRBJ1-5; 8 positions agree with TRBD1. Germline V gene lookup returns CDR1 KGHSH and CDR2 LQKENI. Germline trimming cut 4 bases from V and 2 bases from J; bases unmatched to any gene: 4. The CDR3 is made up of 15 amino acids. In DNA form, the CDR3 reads TGTGCCAGCTCACTTGGACAGGGCGGCAATCAGCCCCAGCATTTT. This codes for CASSLGQGGNQPQHF. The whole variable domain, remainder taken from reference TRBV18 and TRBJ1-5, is NAGVMQNPRHLVRRRGQEARLRCSPMKGHSHVYWYRQLPEEGLKFMVYLQKENIIDESGMPKERFSAEFPKEGPSILRIQQVVRGDSAAYFCASSLGQGGNQPQHFGDGTRLSIL.

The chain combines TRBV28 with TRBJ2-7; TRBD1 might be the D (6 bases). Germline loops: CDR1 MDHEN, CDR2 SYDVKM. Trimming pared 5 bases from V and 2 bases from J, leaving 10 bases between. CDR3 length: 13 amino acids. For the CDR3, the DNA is TGTGCCAGCAGTCCCAGGGGTCCCTACGAGCAGTACTTC. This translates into CASSPRGPYEQYF.

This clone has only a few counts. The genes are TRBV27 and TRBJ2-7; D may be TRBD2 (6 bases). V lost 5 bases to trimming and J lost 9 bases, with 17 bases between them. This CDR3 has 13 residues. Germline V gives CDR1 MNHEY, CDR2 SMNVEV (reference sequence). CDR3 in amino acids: CASSIPPGGVQYF. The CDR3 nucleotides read TGTGCCAGCAGTATCCCCCCCGGAGGGGTGCAGTACTTC.

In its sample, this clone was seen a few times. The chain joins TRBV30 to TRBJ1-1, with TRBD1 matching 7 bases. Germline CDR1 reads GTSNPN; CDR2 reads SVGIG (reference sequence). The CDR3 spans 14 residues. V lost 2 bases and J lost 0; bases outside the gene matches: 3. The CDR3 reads CAWSTGVMNTEAFF. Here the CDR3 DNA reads TGTGCCTGGAGTACAGGGGTCATGAACACTGAAGCTTTCTTT. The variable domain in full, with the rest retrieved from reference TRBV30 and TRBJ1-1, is SQTIHQWPATLVQPVGSPLSLECTVEGTSNPNLYWYRQAAGRGLQLLFYSVGIGQISSEVPQNLSASRPQDRQFILSSKKLLLSDSGFYLCAWSTGVMNTEAFFGQGTRLTVV.

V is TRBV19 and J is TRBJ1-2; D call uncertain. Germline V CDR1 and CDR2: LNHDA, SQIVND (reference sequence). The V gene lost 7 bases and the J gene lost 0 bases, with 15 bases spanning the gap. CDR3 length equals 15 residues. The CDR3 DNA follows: TGTGCCAGTAACTATGGTATCCAGACTAACTATGGCTACACCTTC. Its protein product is CASNYGIQTNYGYTF.

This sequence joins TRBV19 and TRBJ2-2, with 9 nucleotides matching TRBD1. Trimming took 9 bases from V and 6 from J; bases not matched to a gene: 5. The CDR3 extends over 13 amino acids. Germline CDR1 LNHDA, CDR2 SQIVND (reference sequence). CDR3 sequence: CASQQGAAGELFF. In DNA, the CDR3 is TGTGCCAGCCAACAGGGGGCGGCCGGGGAGCTGTTTTTT.

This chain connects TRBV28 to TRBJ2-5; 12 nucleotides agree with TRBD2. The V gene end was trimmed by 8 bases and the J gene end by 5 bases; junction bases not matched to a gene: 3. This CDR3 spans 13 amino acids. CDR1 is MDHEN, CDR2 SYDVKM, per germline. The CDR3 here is CASGTSGWETQYF. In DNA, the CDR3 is TGTGCCAGCGGGACTAGCGGGTGGGAGACCCAGTACTTC. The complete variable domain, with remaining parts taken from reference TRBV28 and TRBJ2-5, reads DVKVTQSSRYLVKRTGEKVFLECVQDMDHENMFWYRQDPGLGLRLIYFSYDVKMKEKGDIPEGYSVSREKKERFSLILESASTNQTSMYLCASGTSGWETQYFGPGTRLLVL.

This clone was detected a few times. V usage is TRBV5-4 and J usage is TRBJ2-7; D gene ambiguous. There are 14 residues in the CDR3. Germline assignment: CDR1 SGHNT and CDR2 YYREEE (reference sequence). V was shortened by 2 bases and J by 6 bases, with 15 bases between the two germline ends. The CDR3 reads CASSFDTSMGEQYF. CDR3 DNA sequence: TGTGCCAGCAGCTTCGACACCTCGATGGGCGAGCAGTACTTC.